Included here is one TCR beta chain sequence, with context. Its antigen is undetermined. This sample stems from a study of cytomegalovirus exposure and HLA in healthy donors. 60 Vbeta and 13 Jbeta primers were used in PCR. The method was immunoSEQ multiplex PCR; TCRdb's version includes in-frame clones alone and lacks a portion of them. The data show tens of thousands of clones, around 70% seen once. The length of the CDR3 is 19 residues. Germline CDR1 and CDR2: SEHNR and FQNEAQ (reference sequence). V was pared by 0 bases and J by 0 bases, with 14 bases of the junction left unmatched. Study results and caveats: The study had only CMV serostatus as immune exposure information.

The sequencing input was PBMCs. The sequence came from a man younger than 35 in good health and CMV-seronegative. This sequence joins TRBV7-9 and TRBJ2-7, with 7 bases aligning to TRBD2. The CDR3 DNA reads as TGTGCCAGCAGCTTAGCGCAAGTGGCTAGCGGTTATACCTCCTACGAGCAGTACTTC. It yields the protein CASSLAQVASGYTSYEQYF.